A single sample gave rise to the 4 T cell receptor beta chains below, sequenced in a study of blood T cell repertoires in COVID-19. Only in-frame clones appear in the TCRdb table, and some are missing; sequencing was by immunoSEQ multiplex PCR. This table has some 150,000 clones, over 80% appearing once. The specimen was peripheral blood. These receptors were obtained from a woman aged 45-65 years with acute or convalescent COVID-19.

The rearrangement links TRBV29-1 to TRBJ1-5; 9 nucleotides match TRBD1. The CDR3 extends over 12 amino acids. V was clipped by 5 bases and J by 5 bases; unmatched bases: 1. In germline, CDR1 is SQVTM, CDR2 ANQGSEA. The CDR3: CSVRQGDQPQHF. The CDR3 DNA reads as TGCAGCGTTCGACAGGGGGATCAGCCCCAGCATTTT.

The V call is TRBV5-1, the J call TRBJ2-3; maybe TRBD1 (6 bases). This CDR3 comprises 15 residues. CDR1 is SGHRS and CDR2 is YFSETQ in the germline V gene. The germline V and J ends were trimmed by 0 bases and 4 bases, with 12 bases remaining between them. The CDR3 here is CASSLDAGESDTQYF. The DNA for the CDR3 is TGCGCCAGCAGCTTGGATGCAGGGGAATCAGATACGCAGTATTTT.

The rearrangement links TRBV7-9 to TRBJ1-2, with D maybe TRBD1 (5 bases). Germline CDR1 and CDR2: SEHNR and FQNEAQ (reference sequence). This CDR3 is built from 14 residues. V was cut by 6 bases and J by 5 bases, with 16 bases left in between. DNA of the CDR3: TGTGCCAGCAGTCATAACCGACAGTCATATGGCTACACCTTC. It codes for CASSHNRQSYGYTF.

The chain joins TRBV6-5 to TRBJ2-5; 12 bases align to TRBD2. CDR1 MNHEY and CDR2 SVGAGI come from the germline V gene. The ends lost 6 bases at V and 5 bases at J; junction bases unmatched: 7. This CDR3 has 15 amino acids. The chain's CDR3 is CASRLAGGHGETQYF. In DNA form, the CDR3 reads TGTGCCAGCAGACTAGCGGGAGGTCATGGGGAGACCCAGTACTTC.